The rows below give T cell receptor beta chains drawn from one sample of a study of beta chain features in type 1 diabetes. Sequencing was performed with immunoSEQ multiplex PCR; in TCRdb, only in-frame clones are kept and a portion is missing. The sample yields more than 350,000 clones, 9.5% to 12% seen once. Sequenced: naive CD4+ T cells from blood. The receptors shown here come from a woman aged 18-30 years in good health. CDR3s include the opening cysteine and the closing phenylalanine or tryptophan. Fields, in order: V gene, D gene, clone size, J gene, CDR3 DNA, CDR3 protein. D genes are given only for firm matches. Only some rows state a clone size, as once, few, many or a class for expanded clones.

>TRBV4-1|-|-|TRBJ2-5
TGCGCCAGCAGTAAAGCCTCGGGCAGGGAAGAGACCCAGTACTTC
CASSKASGREETQYF
>TRBV5-4|-|once|TRBJ1-2
TGTGCCAGCAGCTTGGAATCAGGCTATGGCTACACCTTC
CASSLESGYGYTF
>TRBV18|-|-|TRBJ2-3
TGTGCCAGCTCACCCCAAGATACGCAGTATTTT
CASSPQDTQYF
>TRBV14|TRBD1|-|TRBJ2-7
TGTGCCAGCAGCCAATACAGGGGAAAGCCCTACGAGCAGTACTTC
CASSQYRGKPYEQYF
>TRBV27|-|few|TRBJ2-7
TGTGCCAGCAGTTTAGGGTCGGGAGTGAGTTCCTACGAGCAGTACTTC
CASSLGSGVSSYEQYF
>TRBV5-1|TRBD2|-|TRBJ2-1
TGCGCCAGCAGCTTCGATGCGGGGGGGCCTGACAATGAGCAGTTCTTC
CASSFDAGGPDNEQFF
>TRBV2|TRBD1|-|TRBJ2-3
TGTGCCAGCAGTGAAGGGGACAGGGGTTCCGCAGATACGCAGTATTTT
CASSEGDRGSADTQYF
>TRBV7-8|TRBD2|-|TRBJ2-5
TGTGCCAGCAGCCCCGAGAGACTAGCGGACCAAGAGACCCAGTACTTC
CASSPERLADQETQYF
>TRBV23-1|TRBD2|-|TRBJ2-1
TGCGCCAGCGGCGGGACATACGGACTAGCGGAGATCTACAATGAGCAGTTCTTC
CASGGTYGLAEIYNEQFF
>TRBV13|TRBD2|-|TRBJ2-7
TGTGCCACCGCTAGCGGGAGCTACGAGCAGTACTTC
CATASGSYEQYF
>TRBV28|TRBD1|few|TRBJ2-1
TGTGCCAGCAGTGACCCGGGACAGGGGGGTTTTGAGCAGTTCTTC
CASSDPGQGGFEQFF
>TRBV9|-|-|TRBJ2-3
TGTGCCAGCAGCCCAGCAGCCCCCGGCCATACGCAGTATTTT
CASSPAAPGHTQYF
>TRBV30|-|-|TRBJ1-1
TGTGCCTGGATGGGAACAGGGTTTTCTTCGGCTTTCTTT
CAWMGTGFSSAFF
>TRBV7-9|-|few|TRBJ1-5
TGTGCCAGCAGCTTACTGGAGGGGCAGCCCCAGCATTTT
CASSLLEGQPQHF
>TRBV5-1|-|-|TRBJ2-5
TGCGCCAGCAGCTTGGACAGCCGAGAGACCCAGTACTTC
CASSLDSRETQYF
>TRBV2|-|-|TRBJ1-4
TGTGCCTGCCGCCAGGGCGGGGAAAAACTGTTTTTT
CACRQGGEKLFF
>TRBV4-1|-|few|TRBJ2-4
TGCGCCAGCAGCCAAGTCTTCCGTTCAGGGAACATTCAGTACTTC
CASSQVFRSGNIQYF
>TRBV6-1|TRBD1|few|TRBJ2-1
TGTGCCAGCAGAGAAAGGACAGGGCGATCCTACAATGAGCAGTTCTTC
CASRERTGRSYNEQFF
>TRBV5-1|TRBD2|few|TRBJ2-1
TGCGCCAGCAGTAGCGGGTCACCCTACAATGAGCAGTTCTTC
CASSSGSPYNEQFF
>TRBV29-1|-|few|TRBJ1-1
TGCAGCGTGGCCCCCCACGCAGGGATTGAAGCTTTCTTT
CSVAPHAGIEAFF
>TRBV7-9|TRBD2|-|TRBJ2-1
TGTGCCAGCAGCTTAGGTAGTTTTAGCGGGAGGGCCGACAATGAGCAGTTCTTC
CASSLGSFSGRADNEQFF
>TRBV15|TRBD1|few|TRBJ2-7
TGTGCCACCAGCAGAGCCCCGACAGGGCGCTACGAGCAGTACTTC
CATSRAPTGRYEQYF
>TRBV11-3|-|few|TRBJ2-4
TGTGCCAGCAGACCCGTCAGGGAGGACAAAAACATTCAGTACTTC
CASRPVREDKNIQYF
>TRBV25-1|-|-|TRBJ1-4
TGTGCCAGCAGTGCTTATTCGGGCGGATCAACTAATGAAAAACTGTTTTTT
CASSAYSGGSTNEKLFF
>TRBV20-1|-|-|TRBJ2-5
TGCAGTGCTAGTCTGTCAGAGACCCAGTACTTC
CSASLSETQYF
>TRBV2|-|-|TRBJ2-5
TGTGCCAGCAGGCGGTCTCTAGTGCCCACCGCTGGGACCCAGTACTTC
CASRRSLVPTAGTQYF
>TRBV20-1|-|few|TRBJ2-1
TGCAGTGCGGTCTCTAATGAGCAGTTCTTC
CSAVSNEQFF
>TRBV7-2|-|-|TRBJ2-2
TGTGCCAGCAGACGAAGACAGGCCGGGGAGCTGTTTTTT
CASRRRQAGELFF
>TRBV7-9|-|few|TRBJ2-1
TGTGCCAGCAGCTTATACCTGGGGACCTCCTACAATGAGCAGTTCTTC
CASSLYLGTSYNEQFF
>TRBV4-3|TRBD1|few|TRBJ2-7
TGCGCCAGCAGCCAAGAACAGGGGGCGCTTTACGAGCAGTACTTC
CASSQEQGALYEQYF
>TRBV7-6|-|-|TRBJ1-1
TGTGCCAGCAGCCCCGATCCCTCCAGGGGGAACACTGAAGCTTTCTTT
CASSPDPSRGNTEAFF
>TRBV18|-|few|TRBJ2-7
TGTGCCAGCTCACCTACTAGCTCCTACGAGCAGTACTTC
CASSPTSSYEQYF
>TRBV4-3|TRBD1|-|TRBJ1-2
TGCGCCAGCAGCCAAACGGCGACAGGGCATTATGGCTACACCTTC
CASSQTATGHYGYTF
>TRBV30|-|many|TRBJ2-5
TGTGCCTGGAGTGTGGGTGAGACCCAGTACTTC
CAWSVGETQYF
>TRBV7-9|-|-|TRBJ2-1
TGTGCCAGCAGCTTAGTCTCGGTGGATGAGCAGTTCTTC
CASSLVSVDEQFF
>TRBV27|-|few|TRBJ2-7
TGTGCCACCCGAATGGACTGGCTGGGGGAGCAGTACTTC
CATRMDWLGEQYF
>TRBV4-2|-|-|TRBJ1-2
TGTGCCAGCAGCCAAGATTTGCGATCGGGAGGCTACACCTTC
CASSQDLRSGGYTF
>TRBV2|-|few|TRBJ1-2
TGTGCCAGCAGTGATGAGGGGGTTGGCGGCTACACCTTC
CASSDEGVGGYTF
>TRBV30|-|few|TRBJ1-5
TGTGCCTGGAAGGGCCGGAATCAGCCCCAGCATTTT
CAWKGRNQPQHF
>TRBV4-1|TRBD1|-|TRBJ2-3
TGCGCCAGCAGCCAAGAGGACAGGGTGGATACGCAGTATTTT
CASSQEDRVDTQYF
>TRBV6-6|-|-|TRBJ2-5
TGTGCCAGCAGTTACCAGCGGATGTTCGAGACCCAGTACTTC
CASSYQRMFETQYF
>TRBV7-3|-|-|TRBJ2-5
TGTGCCAGCAGCTTTTTAGCTCAAGAGACCCAGTACTTC
CASSFLAQETQYF
>TRBV19|-|-|TRBJ1-4
TGTGCCAGTAGTGTAACTCGGGACGAAGGAAAACTGTTTTTT
CASSVTRDEGKLFF
>TRBV18|-|-|TRBJ1-1
TGTGCCAGCTCACAAATGGAAGGGGTCTACACTGAAGCTTTCTTT
CASSQMEGVYTEAFF
>TRBV4-2|-|few|TRBJ1-6
TGTGCCAGCAGCCAAGATGTAAGTGGAGTAGGTTCACCCCTCCACTTT
CASSQDVSGVGSPLHF
>TRBV28|-|few|TRBJ1-6
TGTGCCAGCACCCCGGGGCGGTATTCACCCCTCCACTTT
CASTPGRYSPLHF
>TRBV5-6|-|-|TRBJ2-4
TGTGCCAGCAGCCTCTGGCGGGCCAGGGGACTAGCCAAAAACATTCAGTACTTC
CASSLWRARGLAKNIQYF
>TRBV7-9|-|-|TRBJ1-4
TGTGCCAGCAGCTTAAGCCGGGGTTCAACTAATGAAAAACTGTTTTTT
CASSLSRGSTNEKLFF
>TRBV10-3|-|-|TRBJ1-2
TGTGCCATCATGCTTGGGGGCGCAGGTGGCTACACCTTC
CAIMLGGAGGYTF
>TRBV7-6|-|few|TRBJ2-5
TGTGCCAGCAGCACGCGTGGGGAGACCCAGTACTTC
CASSTRGETQYF
>TRBV7-9|-|-|TRBJ2-2
TGTTCGGGCACCGGGGAGCTGTTTTTT
CSGTGELFF
>TRBV5-1|TRBD1|few|TRBJ1-1
TGCGCCAGCAGCTCGCCCGACAGGGGGGACACTGAAGCTTTCTTT
CASSSPDRGDTEAFF
>TRBV4-3|-|-|TRBJ2-3
TGCGCCAGCAGCGCACGGAGCACAGATACGCAGTATTTT
CASSARSTDTQYF
>TRBV9|TRBD2|few|TRBJ2-3
TGTGCCAGCAGCGTAGGGACTAGCGGTTACACAGATACGCAGTATTTT
CASSVGTSGYTDTQYF
>TRBV6-5|-|-|TRBJ2-5
TGTGCCAGCAGTTACCGGGTTCAGACACAAGAGACCCAGTACTTC
CASSYRVQTQETQYF